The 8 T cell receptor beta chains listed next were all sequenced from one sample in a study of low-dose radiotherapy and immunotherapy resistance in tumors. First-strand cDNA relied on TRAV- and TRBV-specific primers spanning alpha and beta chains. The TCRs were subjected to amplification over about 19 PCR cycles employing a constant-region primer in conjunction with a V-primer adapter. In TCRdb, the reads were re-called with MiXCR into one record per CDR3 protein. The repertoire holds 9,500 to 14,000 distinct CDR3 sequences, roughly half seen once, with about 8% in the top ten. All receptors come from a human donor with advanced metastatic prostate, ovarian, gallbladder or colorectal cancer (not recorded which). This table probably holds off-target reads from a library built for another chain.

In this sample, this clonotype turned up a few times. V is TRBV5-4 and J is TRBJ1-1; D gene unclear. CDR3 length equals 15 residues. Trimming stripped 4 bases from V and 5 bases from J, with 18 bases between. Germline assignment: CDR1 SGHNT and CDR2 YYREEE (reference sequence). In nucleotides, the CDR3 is TGTGCCAGCAGCGCAGCGGACTCCAGCAGGACTGAAGCTTTCTTT. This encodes CASSAADSSRTEAFF.

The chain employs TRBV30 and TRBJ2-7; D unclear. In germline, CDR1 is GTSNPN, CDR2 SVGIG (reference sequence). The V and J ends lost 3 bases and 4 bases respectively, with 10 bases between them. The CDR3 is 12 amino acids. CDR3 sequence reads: CAWSSSQYEQYF. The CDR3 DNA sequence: TGTGCCTGGAGCTCGTCCCAGTACGAGCAGTACTTC.

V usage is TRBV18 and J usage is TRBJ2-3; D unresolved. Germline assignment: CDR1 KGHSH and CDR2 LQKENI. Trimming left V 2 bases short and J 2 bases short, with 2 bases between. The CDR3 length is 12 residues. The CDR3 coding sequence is TGTGCCAGCTCACCAGTCACAGATACGCAGTATTTT. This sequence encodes CASSPVTDTQYF.

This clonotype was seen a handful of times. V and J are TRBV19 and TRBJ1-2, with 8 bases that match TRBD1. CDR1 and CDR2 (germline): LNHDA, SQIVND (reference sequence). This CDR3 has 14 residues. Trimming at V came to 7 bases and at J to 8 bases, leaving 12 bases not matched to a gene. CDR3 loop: CASNQGQGAGGYTF. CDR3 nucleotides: TGTGCCAGTAACCAGGGTCAGGGGGCAGGAGGCTACACCTTC.

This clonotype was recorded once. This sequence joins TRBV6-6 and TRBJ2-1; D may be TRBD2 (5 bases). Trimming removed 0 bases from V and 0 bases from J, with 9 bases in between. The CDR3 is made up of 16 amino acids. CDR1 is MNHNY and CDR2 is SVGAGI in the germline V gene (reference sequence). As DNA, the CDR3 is TGTGCCAGCAGTTACTCGAGCGGAAGCTCCTACAATGAGCAGTTCTTC. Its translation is CASSYSSGSSYNEQFF.

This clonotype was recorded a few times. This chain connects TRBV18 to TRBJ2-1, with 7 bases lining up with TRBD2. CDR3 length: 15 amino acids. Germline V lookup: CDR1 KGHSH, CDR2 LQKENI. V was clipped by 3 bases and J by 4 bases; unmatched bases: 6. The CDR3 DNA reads TGTGCCAGCTCACCCCGGGGGGATATATACAATGAGCAGTTCTTC. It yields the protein CASSPRGDIYNEQFF.

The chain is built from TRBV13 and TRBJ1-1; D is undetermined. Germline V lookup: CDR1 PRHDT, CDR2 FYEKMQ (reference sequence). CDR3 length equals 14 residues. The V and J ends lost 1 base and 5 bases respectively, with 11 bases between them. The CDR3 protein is CASSLAFPGTEAFF. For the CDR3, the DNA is TGTGCCAGCAGCTTAGCGTTCCCGGGGACTGAAGCTTTCTTT.

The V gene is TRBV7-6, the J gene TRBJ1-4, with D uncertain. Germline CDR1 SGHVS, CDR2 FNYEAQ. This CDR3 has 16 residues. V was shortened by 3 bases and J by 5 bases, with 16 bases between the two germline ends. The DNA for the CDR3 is TGTGCCAGCAGCTTGATGGGTGGGCAGCCCAATGAAAAACTGTTTTTT. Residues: CASSLMGGQPNEKLFF.